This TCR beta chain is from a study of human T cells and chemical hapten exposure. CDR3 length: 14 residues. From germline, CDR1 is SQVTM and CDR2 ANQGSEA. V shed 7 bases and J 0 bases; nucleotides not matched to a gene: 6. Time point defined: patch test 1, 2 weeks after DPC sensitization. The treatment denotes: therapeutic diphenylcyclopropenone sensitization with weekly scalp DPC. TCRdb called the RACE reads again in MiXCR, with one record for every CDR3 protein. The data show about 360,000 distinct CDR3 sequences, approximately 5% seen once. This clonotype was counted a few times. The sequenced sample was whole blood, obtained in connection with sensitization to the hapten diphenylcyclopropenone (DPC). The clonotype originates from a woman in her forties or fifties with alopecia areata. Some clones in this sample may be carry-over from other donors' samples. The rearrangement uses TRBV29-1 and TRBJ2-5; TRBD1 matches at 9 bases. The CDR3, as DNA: TGCAGCGCCAGACAGGGGGGGTACCAAGAGACCCAGTACTTC. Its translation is CSARQGGYQETQYF. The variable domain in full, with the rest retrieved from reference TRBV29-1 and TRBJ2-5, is SAVISQKPSRDICQRGTSLTIQCQVDSQVTMMFWYRQQPGQSLTLIATANQGSEATYESGFVIDKFPISRPNLTFSTLTVSNMSPEDSSIYLCSARQGGYQETQYFGPGTRLLVL.